These T cell receptor beta chains were read from a single sample in a study of T-cell memory formation after mild COVID-19. A single record per CDR3 protein comes from TCRdb applying MiXCR to the 5' RACE reads. Of 350,000 to 500,000 distinct CDR3 sequences detected, 23% appear once; the ten largest clones hold about an eighth. The sequenced material came from PBMCs or a T cell subset sorted from them (not recorded which). The receptor source for this set is an adult woman who had mild COVID-19 (a few samples of this study predate the infection). Cell type and time point are not known. CDR3s include the opening cysteine and the closing phenylalanine or tryptophan. Each record gives: V gene, clone size, J gene, D gene, CDR3 protein, CDR3 DNA. D genes are given only for firm matches. Clone size is not always given. Where it is, it says once, few, many or a class for expanded clones.

>TRBV19|many|TRBJ2-7|NA
CASTSVSYEQYF
TGTGCCAGTACTAGCGTCTCCTACGAGCAGTACTTC
>TRBV4-1|once|TRBJ2-3|TRBD2
CASSPTGLAGGPDTQYF
TGCGCCAGCAGCCCGACGGGACTAGCGGGGGGGCCAGATACGCAGTATTTT
>TRBV12-3/TRBV12-4|NA|TRBJ2-1|TRBD2
CASSFGGGSLSYNEQFF
TGTGCCAGCAGTTTCGGGGGGGGATCACTCTCCTACAATGAGCAGTTCTTC
>TRBV29-1|NA|TRBJ2-3|NA
CSVDLVLDTQYF
TGCAGCGTTGATCTAGTTTTAGATACGCAGTATTTT
>TRBV12-3/TRBV12-4|NA|TRBJ2-1|TRBD2
CASRMIAGASAEQFF
TGTGCCAGCAGGATGATAGCGGGGGCCTCGGCTGAGCAGTTCTTC
>TRBV7-9|few|TRBJ2-3|TRBD2
CASSTRLAGVDTQYF
TGTGCCAGCAGCACCAGACTAGCGGGGGTAGATACGCAGTATTTT
>TRBV5-1|few|TRBJ1-4|NA
CASSTGTFPEKLFF
TGCGCCAGCAGCACCGGGACATTCCCCGAAAAACTGTTTTTT
>TRBV25-1|many|TRBJ2-4|TRBD1
CASSDRDRGPKNIQYF
TGTGCCAGCAGTGATCGGGACAGGGGGCCCAAAAACATTCAGTACTTC
>TRBV7-3|few|TRBJ2-1|NA
CASSPDSLDYNEQFF
TGTGCCAGCAGTCCGGACTCCCTAGACTACAATGAGCAGTTCTTC
>TRBV27|few|TRBJ2-3|NA
CASSFARGSDTQYF
TGTGCCAGCAGTTTCGCCAGGGGTTCAGATACGCAGTATTTT
>TRBV11-2|NA|TRBJ1-2|NA
CASSLDYLPATNYGYTF
TGTGCCAGCAGCTTAGATTATTTGCCAGCCACTAACTATGGCTACACCTTC
>TRBV7-2|few|TRBJ2-4|NA
CASSLVSGGANKNIQYF
TGTGCCAGCAGCTTAGTGTCGGGGGGCGCGAACAAAAACATTCAGTACTTC
>TRBV7-9|few|TRBJ1-2|NA
CASREQGYGYTF
TGTGCCAGCAGAGAACAGGGATATGGCTACACCTTC
>TRBV5-6|NA|TRBJ2-3|TRBD2
CASSLETSGSTDTQYF
TGTGCCAGCAGCTTAGAGACTAGCGGCAGCACAGATACGCAGTATTTT
>TRBV12-3/TRBV12-4|NA|TRBJ2-1|TRBD2
CASSILADNEQFF
TGTGCCAGCAGTATACTAGCGGACAATGAGCAGTTCTTC
>TRBV4-3|few|TRBJ1-2|NA
CASSLTRGTGYGYTF
TGCGCCAGCAGCCTAACAAGGGGGACCGGCTATGGCTACACCTTC
>TRBV5-8|NA|TRBJ2-5|NA
CASSLGWGETQYF
TGTGCCAGCAGCCTCGGGTGGGGAGAGACCCAGTACTTC
>TRBV24-1|few|TRBJ2-1|TRBD1
CATAPGQGAYEQFF
TGTGCCACCGCGCCGGGACAGGGGGCCTATGAGCAGTTCTTC
>TRBV27|NA|TRBJ2-3|NA
CASSFYPGQGRTDTQYF
TGTGCCAGCAGTTTCTATCCCGGGCAGGGCCGAACAGATACGCAGTATTTT
>TRBV25-1|NA|TRBJ1-1|TRBD1
CASSLTGAGTEAFF
TGTGCCAGCAGCCTGACAGGGGCGGGAACTGAAGCTTTCTTT